What follows are 9 T cell receptor beta chains derived from one specimen sequenced in a study of response to subunit inactivated influenza vaccine. A single record per CDR3 protein comes from TCRdb applying MiXCR to the RT-PCR reads. Here the sample spans 500,000 to 700,000 distinct CDR3 sequences, approximately 22% being singletons. This sample was also put to use in a study of T cells expressing NK-cell markers. From that paper: 5'RACE template switching built TCR beta cDNA with unique molecular identifiers.

The sequences come from CD4+ T cells sorted from PBMCs, collected less than 13 days after vaccination. The receptor set was obtained from a man aged 50 or older who received an inactivated influenza vaccine.

This clonotype occurred a few times. The V call is TRBV28, the J call TRBJ2-4, with D tentatively TRBD1 (6 bases). With 3 bases removed from V and 0 bases from J, the gap between germline ends came to 18 bases. This CDR3 contains 18 residues. Germline assignment: CDR1 MDHEN and CDR2 SYDVKM. CDR3 protein: CASSFNMDRLIAKNIQYF. The DNA of the CDR3 is TGTGCCAGCAGTTTCAACATGGACAGATTAATAGCCAAAAACATTCAGTACTTC.

This clonotype has a count of ten or more. The chain couples TRBV7-2 to TRBJ2-7; D not certain. Germline V gene sequence: CDR1 SGHTA, CDR2 FQGNSA. V lost 5 bases, J lost 0 bases, and 14 bases lay in between. The length of the CDR3 is 15 residues. The CDR3 sequence is CASSEAHDTSYEQYF. CDR3 DNA: TGTGCCAGCAGCGAAGCCCATGACACCTCCTACGAGCAGTACTTC. Combining the CDR3 with reference TRBV7-2 and TRBJ2-7 gives the whole variable domain GAGVSQSPSNKVTEKGKDVELRCDPISGHTALYWYRQSLGQGLEFLIYFQGNSAPDKSGLPSDRFSAERTGGSVSTLTIQRTQQEDSAVYLCASSEAHDTSYEQYFGPGTRLTVT.

This clonotype was counted only a few times. The chain carries TRBV15 and TRBJ2-2, with D possibly TRBD2 on 5 matching bases. CDR1 is LNHNV, CDR2 YYDKDF, per germline (reference sequence). V was pared by 5 bases and J by 1 base, with 11 bases between. The CDR3 contains 15 residues. The CDR3 here is CATSPRERNTGELFF. The CDR3 DNA sequence: TGTGCCACCAGCCCAAGGGAGCGGAACACCGGGGAGCTGTTTTTT.

This chain connects TRBV27 to TRBJ2-2; D is possibly TRBD2 (6 bases). Germline-derived CDR1 and CDR2 are MNHEY and SMNVEV (reference sequence). The CDR3 is 15 residues long. V was shortened by 6 bases and J by 0 bases, with 11 bases between the two germline ends. The CDR3 nucleotides read TGTGCCAGCAGAGTAGCGGAGTCGAACACCGGGGAGCTGTTTTTT. This translates into CASRVAESNTGELFF.

This chain joins TRBV12-3 or TRBV12-4 and TRBJ2-7, with 10 bases aligning to TRBD1. The CDR3 runs to 13 residues. J gave up 12 bases and V 2 bases, and 7 bases lay outside the gene matches. As DNA, the CDR3 is TGTGCCAGCAGTTTAATGGGACAGGGGTTGTCGTACTTC. The encoded protein is CASSLMGQGLSYF.

The rearrangement uses TRBV12-3 or TRBV12-4 and TRBJ1-4; 8 bases map to TRBD1. Unmatched junction bases numbered 7, after V lost 5 bases and J lost 8 bases. This CDR3 has 14 residues. CDR3 sequence (DNA): TGTGCCAGCAGTACGACAGGGGTGCGGGAAAAACTGTTTTTT. Its translation is CASSTTGVREKLFF.

The sample holds a few counts of this clonotype. The chain has TRBV20-1 and TRBJ2-4; 7 nucleotides agree with TRBD1. Trimming at V came to 7 bases and at J to 5 bases, leaving 14 bases not matched to a gene. This CDR3 is built from 15 residues. Germline V gene lookup returns CDR1 DFQATT and CDR2 SNEGSKA (reference sequence). CDR3 amino acids: CSDSQIGGFENIQYF. The CDR3 DNA reads as TGCAGTGACTCACAAATAGGGGGCTTTGAAAACATTCAGTACTTC.

This rearrangement joins TRBV11-2 to TRBJ2-1; 8 bases line up with TRBD2. Per germline, CDR1 SGHAT and CDR2 FQNNGV. CDR3 length: 16 amino acids. Trimming cost V 5 bases and J 3 bases; bases outside gene matches: 9. The DNA for the CDR3 is TGTGCCAGCAGCGGAAGCGGGGGCCAGGTCTACAATGAGCAGTTCTTC. Its protein product is CASSGSGGQVYNEQFF.

This clonotype was counted between two and nine times. This chain uses TRBV5-1 with TRBJ1-3; the match to TRBD1 covers 9 bases. Germline values: CDR1 SGHRS, CDR2 YFSETQ. J gave up 2 bases and V 4 bases, and 7 bases lay outside the gene matches. This CDR3 region has 16 residues. The CDR3 nucleotides read TGCGCCAGCAGCCCCGGGGACAGGGCGGCTGGAAACACCATATATTTT. This translates into CASSPGDRAAGNTIYF.